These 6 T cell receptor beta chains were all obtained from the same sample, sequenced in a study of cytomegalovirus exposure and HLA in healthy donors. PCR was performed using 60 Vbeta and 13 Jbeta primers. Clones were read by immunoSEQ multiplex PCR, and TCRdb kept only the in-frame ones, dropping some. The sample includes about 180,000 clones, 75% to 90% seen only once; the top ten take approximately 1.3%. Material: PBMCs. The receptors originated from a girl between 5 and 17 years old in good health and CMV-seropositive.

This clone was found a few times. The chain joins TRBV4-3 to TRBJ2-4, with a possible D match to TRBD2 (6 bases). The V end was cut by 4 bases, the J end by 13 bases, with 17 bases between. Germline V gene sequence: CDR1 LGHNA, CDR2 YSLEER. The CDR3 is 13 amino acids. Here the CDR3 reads CASSLYRRERQYF. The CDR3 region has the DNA TGCGCCAGCAGCCTTTATCGGAGGGAGCGCCAGTACTTC.

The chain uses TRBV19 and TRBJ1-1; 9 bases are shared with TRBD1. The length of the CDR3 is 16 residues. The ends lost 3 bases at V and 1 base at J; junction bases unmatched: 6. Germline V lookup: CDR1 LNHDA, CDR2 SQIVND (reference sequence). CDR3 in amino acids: CASSMGTGNTNTEAFF. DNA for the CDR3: TGTGCCAGTAGTATGGGGACAGGGAATACGAACACTGAAGCTTTCTTT.

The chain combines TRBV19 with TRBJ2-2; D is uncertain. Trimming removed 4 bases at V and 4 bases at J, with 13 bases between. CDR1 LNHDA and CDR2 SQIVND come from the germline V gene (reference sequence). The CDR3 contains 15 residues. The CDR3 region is CASSTPNRLTGELFF. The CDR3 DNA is TGTGCCAGTAGTACACCAAACCGACTCACCGGGGAGCTGTTTTTT.

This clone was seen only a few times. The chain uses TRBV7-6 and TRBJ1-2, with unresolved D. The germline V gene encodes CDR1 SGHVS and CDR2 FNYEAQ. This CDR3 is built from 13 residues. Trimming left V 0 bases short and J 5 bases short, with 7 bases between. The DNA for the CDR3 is TGTGCCAGCAGCTTAGCGCCCGGGTATGGCTACACCTTC. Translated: CASSLAPGYGYTF. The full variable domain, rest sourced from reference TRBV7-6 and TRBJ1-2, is GAGVSQSPRYKVTKRGQDVALRCDPISGHVSLYWYRQALGQGPEFLTYFNYEAQQDKSGLPNDRFSAERPEGSISTLTIQRTEQRDSAMYRCASSLAPGYGYTFGSGTRLTVV.

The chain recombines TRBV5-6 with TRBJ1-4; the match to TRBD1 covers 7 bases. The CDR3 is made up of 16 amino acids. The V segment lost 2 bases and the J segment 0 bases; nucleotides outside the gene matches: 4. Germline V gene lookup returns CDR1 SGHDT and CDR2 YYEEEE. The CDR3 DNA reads TGTGCCAGCAGCTTCGGACAGGCGTCAACTAATGAAAAACTGTTTTTT. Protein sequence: CASSFGQASTNEKLFF. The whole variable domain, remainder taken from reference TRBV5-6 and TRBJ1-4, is DAGVTQSPTHLIKTRGQQVTLRCSPKSGHDTVSWYQQALGQGPQFIFQYYEEEERQRGNFPDRFSGHQFPNYSSELNVNALLLGDSALYLCASSFGQASTNEKLFFGSGTQLSVL.

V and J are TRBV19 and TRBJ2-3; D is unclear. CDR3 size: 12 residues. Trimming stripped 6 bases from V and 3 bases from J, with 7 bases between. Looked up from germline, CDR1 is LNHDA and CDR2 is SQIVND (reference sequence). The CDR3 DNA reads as TGTGCCAGTAGACCGGAGACAGATACGCAGTATTTT. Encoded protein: CASRPETDTQYF.